The clone carrying this TCR beta chain was seen ten or more times. Its antigen is currently unknown. The data belong to a study of T-cell reconstitution after alpha-beta-depleted transplantation in children. TCRbeta library preparation incorporated unique molecular identifiers. TCRdb passed the PCR reads through MiXCR, listing each CDR3 protein once. The sample carries just over 200,000 distinct CDR3 sequences, about 8.7% recorded once. The CDR3 length is 16 residues. V lost 3 bases to trimming and J lost 3 bases, with 17 bases between them. Regarding the study as a whole: Expanded clones from the graft, numbering several hundred, reportedly supplied alpha-beta T cells about two months after transplant. When one year had passed after transplant, most T-cell counts and diversity came from newly produced T cells. After transplant, high TCRbeta diversity at day 60 in some patients arose from surviving recipient T cells and thymic progenitors.

J is TRBJ2-5 and V is TRBV12-3 or TRBV12-4, with D possibly being TRBD1 or TRBD2 (5 bases each). The source was PBMCs, mostly from graft donor cells, collected 360 days after TCRalphabeta/CD19-depleted stem cell transplant. This TCR was recovered from a male patient aged 2-15 years who had a stem cell transplant for acute myeloid leukemia, so the T cells may come from the graft donor. CDR3 in DNA: TGTGCCAGCAGTTTGGGGGAGCGAGCCCCCAAAGAGACCCAGTACTTC. This translates into CASSLGERAPKETQYF.